A selection of T cell receptor beta chains follows, all from one sample in a study of blood T cell repertoires in COVID-19. TCRdb keeps only in-frame clones here, not all; method: immunoSEQ multiplex PCR. The profile shows over 65,000 clones, 70% to 90% of them singletons. The sample consisted of peripheral blood. The source of these receptors is a man aged 45-65 years with active COVID-19. CDR3s include the opening cysteine and the closing phenylalanine or tryptophan. The order of the fields is V gene, D gene, clone size, J gene, CDR3 DNA, CDR3 protein. D genes are given only for firm matches. Rows give clone size only sometimes, using once, few, many, or a class for an expanded clone.

V: TRBV3-1/TRBV3-2
D: TRBD1
size: NA
J: TRBJ1-5
DNA: TGTGCCAGCAGCCACGGACAGGGGGGGCTTCAGCCCCAGCATTTT
CDR3: CASSHGQGGLQPQHF

V: TRBV10-3
D: NA
size: NA
J: TRBJ2-5
DNA: TGTGCCATCAGTGAGTCGGGTACGGCCCCACAGGAGACCCAGTACTTC
CDR3: CAISESGTAPQETQYF

V: TRBV7-9
D: NA
size: NA
J: TRBJ1-1
DNA: TGTGCCAGCAGCTTTGGGGGGATTAACACTGAAGCTTTCTTT
CDR3: CASSFGGINTEAFF

V: TRBV11-2
D: NA
size: few
J: TRBJ1-2
DNA: TGTGCCAGCAGCTTAGGAGAATGGGGCTACACCTTC
CDR3: CASSLGEWGYTF

V: TRBV19
D: NA
size: NA
J: TRBJ1-2
DNA: TGTGCCAGTAGCCGCTCAGGGTTTATGTCACCCACCTTC
CDR3: CASSRSGFMSPTF

V: TRBV9
D: NA
size: NA
J: TRBJ1-1
DNA: TGTGCCAGCAGCGCTAGACAGTGGAACACTGAAGCTTTCTTT
CDR3: CASSARQWNTEAFF

V: TRBV28
D: NA
size: NA
J: TRBJ1-2
DNA: TGTGCCAGCAGTTTCCACGGTGGTGGCTACACCTTC
CDR3: CASSFHGGGYTF

V: TRBV12-3/TRBV12-4
D: NA
size: NA
J: TRBJ2-2
DNA: TGTGCCAGCACCTCGAACACCGGGGAGCTGTTTTTT
CDR3: CASTSNTGELFF

V: TRBV19
D: NA
size: NA
J: TRBJ2-1
DNA: TGTGCCAGTAGTACACTTAACAATGAGCAGTTCTTC
CDR3: CASSTLNNEQFF

V: TRBV9
D: TRBD1
size: medium-sized
J: TRBJ2-1
DNA: TGTGCCAGCAACCCGGGACAGATATACAATGAGCAGTTCTTC
CDR3: CASNPGQIYNEQFF

V: TRBV6-5
D: TRBD1
size: NA
J: TRBJ1-2
DNA: TGTGCCAGCAACCCCCAGGGGGTCTATGGCTACACCTTC
CDR3: CASNPQGVYGYTF

V: TRBV19
D: NA
size: NA
J: TRBJ2-7
DNA: TGTGCCAGTAGTATAAGTCAGGGGACCTACGAGCAGTACTTC
CDR3: CASSISQGTYEQYF

V: TRBV19
D: TRBD2
size: NA
J: TRBJ2-7
DNA: TGTGCCAGTAGGGACCCAGGACTAGCGGGATGGCAGTACTTC
CDR3: CASRDPGLAGWQYF

V: TRBV6-5
D: TRBD1
size: NA
J: TRBJ2-1
DNA: TGTGCCAGCAGTTACTCGGCGGGACAGGTTATGGGGGAGCAGTTCTTC
CDR3: CASSYSAGQVMGEQFF